These T cell receptor beta chains were read from a single sample in a study of blood T cells in healthy people across ages. From the 5' RACE reads, TCRdb called clonotypes with MiXCR, one entry per CDR3 protein. The profile shows about 800,000 distinct CDR3 sequences, around 25% of them singletons. These data were also filed under a second study, of T cells of mothers and their children.

Specimen: blood. The source is a boy aged 5-17 years in good health. Both conserved end residues are part of each CDR3. D genes are given only for firm matches. Size tells how often a clone was seen (once, few, many) or the class of an expanded clone, and some rows leave it out.

v_gene: TRBV30; j_gene: TRBJ2-2; abundance: few; d_gene: -; len: 12; CDR3aa: CAWTPWPGELFF; CDR3nt: TGTGCCTGGACCCCATGGCCCGGGGAGCTGTTTTTT
v_gene: TRBV28; j_gene: TRBJ2-2; abundance: -; d_gene: -; len: 14; CDR3aa: CASTPVGNTGELFF; CDR3nt: TGTGCCAGCACCCCCGTAGGAAACACCGGGGAGCTGTTTTTT
v_gene: TRBV14; j_gene: TRBJ1-2; abundance: few; d_gene: -; len: 14; CDR3aa: CASSQDNGYYGYTF; CDR3nt: TGTGCCAGCAGCCAGGATAACGGCTACTATGGCTACACCTTC
v_gene: TRBV29-1; j_gene: TRBJ2-7; abundance: few; d_gene: -; len: 13; CDR3aa: CSVVRTHSYEQYF; CDR3nt: TGCAGCGTTGTAAGGACACACTCCTACGAGCAGTACTTC
v_gene: TRBV4-1; j_gene: TRBJ2-7; abundance: -; d_gene: TRBD2; len: 16; CDR3aa: CASSPGLAGAYYEQYF; CDR3nt: TGCGCCAGCAGCCCCGGACTAGCGGGAGCGTACTACGAGCAGTACTTC
v_gene: TRBV28; j_gene: TRBJ1-6; abundance: few; d_gene: TRBD1; len: 14; CDR3aa: CASKGTAYNSPLHF; CDR3nt: TGTGCCAGCAAAGGGACAGCCTATAATTCACCCCTCCACTTT
v_gene: TRBV28; j_gene: TRBJ2-7; abundance: once; d_gene: -; len: 14; CDR3aa: CASTNPGAVHEQYF; CDR3nt: TGTGCCAGCACTAACCCAGGAGCAGTCCACGAGCAGTACTTC
v_gene: TRBV7-9; j_gene: TRBJ2-2; abundance: -; d_gene: -; len: 14; CDR3aa: CASSLPGPGGELFF; CDR3nt: TGTGCCAGCAGCTTACCGGGTCCTGGAGGGGAGCTGTTTTTT
v_gene: TRBV12-3/TRBV12-4; j_gene: TRBJ2-5; abundance: few; d_gene: -; len: 15; CDR3aa: CASSLKARVRETQYF; CDR3nt: TGTGCCAGCAGTTTAAAGGCCAGGGTGCGAGAGACCCAGTACTTC
v_gene: TRBV5-4; j_gene: TRBJ2-1; abundance: few; d_gene: -; len: 15; CDR3aa: CASSLWIGRENEQFF; CDR3nt: TGTGCCAGCAGCTTGTGGATTGGCAGGGAAAATGAGCAGTTCTTC
v_gene: TRBV29-1; j_gene: TRBJ1-5; abundance: few; d_gene: -; len: 14; CDR3aa: CSVAEAGLGQPQHF; CDR3nt: TGCAGCGTTGCGGAGGCAGGGTTGGGTCAGCCCCAGCATTTT
v_gene: TRBV12-3/TRBV12-4; j_gene: TRBJ1-2; abundance: -; d_gene: -; len: 15; CDR3aa: CASREREKSNYGYTF; CDR3nt: TGTGCCAGCAGAGAGCGGGAGAAGTCTAACTATGGCTACACCTTC
v_gene: TRBV7-2; j_gene: TRBJ2-3; abundance: once; d_gene: TRBD2; len: 16; CDR3aa: CASSLGLTSGTDTQYF; CDR3nt: TGTGCCAGCAGCTTAGGCCTGACTAGCGGCACAGATACGCAGTATTTT
v_gene: TRBV6-5; j_gene: TRBJ2-7; abundance: -; d_gene: -; len: 13; CDR3aa: CAAHGPGVYEQYF; CDR3nt: TGTGCCGCTCATGGCCCAGGTGTCTACGAGCAGTACTTC
v_gene: TRBV24-1; j_gene: TRBJ2-5; abundance: -; d_gene: -; len: 15; CDR3aa: CATSDPKDARETQYF; CDR3nt: TGTGCCACCAGTGATCCAAAGGACGCTAGGGAGACCCAGTACTTC
v_gene: TRBV10-2; j_gene: TRBJ2-7; abundance: -; d_gene: -; len: 13; CDR3aa: CASSEGLFYEQYF; CDR3nt: TGCGCCAGCAGTGAGGGACTCTTCTACGAGCAGTACTTC
v_gene: TRBV7-9; j_gene: TRBJ2-7; abundance: few; d_gene: -; len: 15; CDR3aa: CASSLGESLGGEQYF; CDR3nt: TGTGCCAGCAGCTTAGGGGAGAGCCTGGGCGGCGAGCAGTACTTC
v_gene: TRBV7-6; j_gene: TRBJ1-1; abundance: few; d_gene: TRBD1; len: 16; CDR3aa: CASSLVPGGDSSEAFF; CDR3nt: TGTGCCAGCAGCTTAGTTCCAGGGGGCGACTCCTCTGAAGCTTTCTTT
v_gene: TRBV27; j_gene: TRBJ2-3; abundance: -; d_gene: TRBD1; len: 13; CDR3aa: CASGQGFTDTQYF; CDR3nt: TGTGCCAGCGGACAGGGGTTCACAGATACGCAGTATTTT
v_gene: TRBV11-2; j_gene: TRBJ2-1; abundance: -; d_gene: TRBD2; len: 17; CDR3aa: CASSSRLTSGRDNEQFF; CDR3nt: TGTGCCAGCAGCTCCCGATTGACTAGCGGGAGGGACAATGAGCAGTTCTTC
v_gene: TRBV20-1; j_gene: TRBJ2-7; abundance: -; d_gene: -; len: 14; CDR3aa: CSAKARADPWEQYF; CDR3nt: TGCAGTGCTAAAGCTCGGGCCGATCCGTGGGAGCAGTACTTC
v_gene: TRBV6-1; j_gene: TRBJ2-3; abundance: few; d_gene: -; len: 13; CDR3aa: CASNSGMGDTQYF; CDR3nt: TGTGCCAGCAATAGCGGAATGGGAGATACGCAGTATTTT
v_gene: TRBV15; j_gene: TRBJ1-2; abundance: few; d_gene: -; len: 16; CDR3aa: CATSRDSLVEAYGYTF; CDR3nt: TGTGCCACCAGCAGGGACAGCCTCGTGGAGGCCTATGGCTACACCTTC
v_gene: TRBV5-1; j_gene: TRBJ1-1; abundance: few; d_gene: -; len: 15; CDR3aa: CASSSGTGSPTEAFF; CDR3nt: TGCGCCAGCAGCTCCGGAACAGGGTCCCCCACTGAAGCTTTCTTT
v_gene: TRBV10-2; j_gene: TRBJ1-2; abundance: few; d_gene: -; len: 13; CDR3aa: CASREGANYGYTF; CDR3nt: TGCGCCAGCCGGGAGGGAGCTAACTATGGCTACACCTTC